This T cell receptor beta chain was sequenced in a study of shared T cell receptors in the human thymus. Germline V gives CDR1 MNHEY, CDR2 SMNVEV (reference sequence). With V trimmed by 1 base and J by 5 bases, 11 bases remained unmatched. This CDR3 is 16 amino acids long. TCRdb's table, derived via immunoSEQ multiplex PCR, lists solely in-frame clones and lacks some. The sample lists roughly 500,000 clones, about 84% occurring once. These data were likewise used in another study, on human thymus T cells. Per that study: Healthy Finnish infants having corrective surgery for congenital heart defects served as donors. The study used thymus tissue resected during corrective heart surgery. Biased V and J segment usage appeared in thymus and peripheral blood. Thymic repertoires from unrelated individuals overlapped highly, related research reported.

This chain links TRBV27 with TRBJ2-7, with 7 nucleotides matching TRBD1. The sequenced sample consisted of thymocytes. This TCR was recovered from a boy under two years old with a congenital heart defect. The CDR3 nucleotides read TGTGCCAGCAGTTTATGGCTGGGGGACAGAGAAAACGAGCAGTACTTC. Translated: CASSLWLGDRENEQYF.